This T cell receptor beta chain was recovered during a study of Ad26.COV2.S vaccination and SARS-CoV-2 variants (dated by TCRdb to the early 2020s). About the full investigation: Vaccine-arm donors were drawn from COV1001, a multicentre, randomized, double-blind, placebo-controlled phase I-IIa trial of Ad26.COV2.S in healthy adults. Ad26.COV2.S was given intramuscularly at 5x10^10 or 1x10^11 viral particles, as a single shot or as two shots 56 days apart. TCRbeta repertoire sequencing served as the tool for gauging how specific and how broad the SARS-CoV-2-reactive T cell receptors were following Ad26.COV2.S vaccination. A total of around 32 samples were included in the TCR-sequenced set, comprising around 19 Ad26.COV2.S vaccine recipients, 5 placebo recipients and 8 SARS-CoV-2 convalescent individuals. Trial participants were randomized into five groups of five, in which low-dose or high-dose Ad26.COV2.S was given once or twice, or placebo was given on both occasions. Blinding of investigators to trial group allocation was maintained during experiments and outcome assessment.

General findings and caveats noted by the study authors: After vaccination, substantial breadth of spike-specific CD8+ and CD4+ T cell responses was reported. Non-spike TCR breadth was comparable between vaccine and placebo recipients, consistent with the vaccine containing only spike. Spike-specific TCR breadth was higher in Ad26.COV2.S recipients than in placebo recipients (P = 0.0014). The authors noted that the TCR breadth and depth analyses may have underestimated total T cell responses. Comparing responses between vaccine doses or regimens was not something the study was powered to do.

With regard to this clone: Its antigen is unknown. Per-nucleotide qualities are absent, and no much larger clonotype sits a single base away.

The treatment or condition label corresponds to: around 19 received Ad26.COV2.S at low or high dose, single or two shots; 5 received placebo; per-sample allocation not given. Repertoires of vaccine and placebo recipients were sequenced from samples taken on day 63 after the first injection. Between 29 July and 7 August 2020, Cohort 1b enrolled 20 to 30 adults aged 18-55 years at one site in Boston, USA. Ad26.COV2.S was a replication-incompetent adenovirus type 26 vector that expressed a prefusion-stabilized SARS-CoV-2 spike protein derived from the original Wuhan strain. The immunoSEQ Assay was the method used to sequence TCRbeta CDR3 regions. After extraction, genomic DNA underwent amplification by bias-controlled multiplex PCR, followed by high-throughput sequencing. For the original study's pipeline: To quantify the absolute abundance of every unique TCRbeta CDR3 region, sequences were collapsed and filtered. T cell fraction was estimated by normalizing TCRbeta template counts to usable DNA, with usable DNA measured through amplification of reference genes found in all nucleated cells. Repertoire TCRs were annotated as SARS-CoV-2-specific by exact matching of V gene, CDR3 amino acid sequence and J gene to a known reactive TCR set. The reference SARS-CoV-2 TCR set came from MIRA and was filtered for enrichment in COVID-19-positive ImmuneCODE repertoires, removing public or cross-reactive TCRs. Drawing on the MIRA antigens, annotated TCRs were analysed further at the level of specific ORF or position within ORF. Breadth was defined as the number of annotated unique rearrangements divided by the total number of unique productive rearrangements, and depth was defined as the summed frequency of the annotated unique rearrangements. Group comparisons of TCR breadth used two-sided Wilcoxon rank-sum tests. Here the immuneACCESS table is served through TCRdb, limited to in-frame sequences with V and J called. Missing clones are a known gap in these copies; in checked studies unresolved V genes cover under half, and the rest lacks a known reason. V and J calls and clone size are those listed in that table; D and trimming were worked out from the DNA. In this sample the table shows approximately 420,000 clones, around nine tenths of which occur a single time. The top ten constitute more than 3% of the sample.

Its CDR3 holds 13 amino acids, cysteine through phenylalanine. Kept here is only the CDR3 DNA, which spans 39 bases and is read in frame from base 1. Looking up the germline V gene yields CDR1 KGHSH and CDR2 LQKENI. V and J are truncated by 1 base and 3 bases respectively, leaving an intervening sequence of 6 bases. The input for sequencing was peripheral blood, taken in a trial of Ad26.COV2.S vaccine versus placebo. In this chain, TRBV18 is recombined with TRBJ1-2; no D segment can be confidently identified. This TCR was sampled from a person between 18 and 65 years old who received the Ad26.COV2.S COVID-19 vaccine or a placebo. The DNA sequence is given as TGTGCCAGCTCACCACTGAGCTACTATGGCTACACCTTC. This sequence encodes CASSPLSYYGYTF. When the CDR3 is completed using the reference TRBV18 and TRBJ1-2 genes on either side, the full variable domain is NAGVMQNPRHLVRRRGQEARLRCSPMKGHSHVYWYRQLPEEGLKFMVYLQKENIIDESGMPKERFSAEFPKEGPSILRIQQVVRGDSAAYFCASSPLSYYGYTFGSGTRLTVV.